This T cell receptor beta chain was identified in a study of PD-1 blockade in classical Hodgkin lymphoma. Study-wide findings and caveats: Compared with healthy donors, newly diagnosed patients reportedly showed lower baseline TCR diversity.

The ends were cut back, 2 bases at V and 0 bases at J, with 10 bases in the middle. The germline CDR1 and CDR2 sequences are MNHEY and SMNVEV (reference sequence). This CDR3 comprises 16 residues. The time point denotes: newly diagnosed, previously untreated cHL patient sample. Thawed PBMCs yielded CD4+ T cells through magnetic negative selection. With regard to this clone: Antigen: not known.

TCRdb's table, derived via immunoSEQ multiplex PCR, lists solely in-frame clones and lacks some. Among roughly 20,000 clones listed, 85% to 95% were seen once. This receptor was obtained from a human donor with classical Hodgkin lymphoma. This rearrangement joins TRBV27 to TRBJ1-4; possibly TRBD1 for D (6 bases). What was sequenced was CD4+ T cells from blood. The CDR3 reads CASSLNRATTNEKLFF. The DNA of the CDR3 is TGTGCCAGCAGTTTAAACAGGGCCACAACTAATGAAAAACTGTTTTTT.